This record covers a single T cell receptor (beta chain). Its antigen is currently unknown. Germline CDR1 MGHRA, CDR2 YSYEKL. This CDR3 contains 17 residues. V lost 3 bases to trimming and J lost 4 bases; unmatched junction nucleotides: 12. This entry comes from a study of T cell repertoires in cytomegalovirus infection. Study-level information: CMV epitopes that were recently identified and HLA-C-restricted were used alongside well-studied HLA-B-restricted ones. CMV infection and matching HLA type were both indicated by public TCR beta signatures.

TCRdb used MiXCR to reprocess the reads, holding one entry per CDR3 protein. The sample has 300,000 or so distinct CDR3 sequences, 20% to 25% seen once. Points from the study as a whole: What dominated the ex vivo response were HLA-C-restricted CMV-specific TCR beta clonotypes. Cumulative public TCR beta family frequency identified carriers of CMV plus the relevant HLA.

The chain combines TRBV4-1 with TRBJ1-5, with 7 positions matching TRBD1. The sample here was cultured PBMCs, taken from culture after CMV antigen stimulation. This TCR was sampled from a human donor in good health (CMV status not recorded). Some clones in this sample may be carry-over from other donors' samples. CDR3 amino acids: CASSHETVTGQNQPQHF. The CDR3 bases are TGCGCCAGCAGCCACGAGACCGTGACAGGGCAGAATCAGCCCCAGCATTTT.